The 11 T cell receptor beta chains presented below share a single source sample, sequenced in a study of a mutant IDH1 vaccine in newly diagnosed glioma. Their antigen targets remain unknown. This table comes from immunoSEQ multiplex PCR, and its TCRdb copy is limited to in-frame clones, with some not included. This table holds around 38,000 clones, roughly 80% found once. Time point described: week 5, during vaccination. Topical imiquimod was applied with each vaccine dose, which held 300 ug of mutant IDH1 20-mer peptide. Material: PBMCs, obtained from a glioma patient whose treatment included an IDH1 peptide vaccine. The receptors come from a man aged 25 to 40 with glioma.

The CDR3 DNA reads TGTGCCAGCGGTGGTAGAAATAGCAATCAGCCCCAGCATTTT. Protein sequence: CASGGRNSNQPQHF. This chain uses TRBV7-9 with TRBJ1-5, with D hard to call. CDR1 is SEHNR, CDR2 FQNEAQ, per germline (reference sequence). CDR3 length equals 14 residues. Trimming removed 8 bases at V and 0 bases at J, with 11 bases between. Full variable domain (remainder filled in from reference TRBV7-9 and TRBJ1-5): DTGVSQNPRHKITKRGQNVTFRCDPISEHNRLYWYRQTLGQGPEFLTYFQNEAQLEKSRLLSDRFSAERPKGSFSTLEIQRTEQGDSAMYLCASGGRNSNQPQHFGDGTRLSIL.

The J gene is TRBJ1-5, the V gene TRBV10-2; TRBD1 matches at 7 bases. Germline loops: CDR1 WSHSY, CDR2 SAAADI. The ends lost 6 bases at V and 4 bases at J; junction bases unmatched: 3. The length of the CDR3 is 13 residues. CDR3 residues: CASRGQTNQPQHF. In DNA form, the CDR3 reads TGCGCCAGCAGGGGACAGACTAATCAGCCCCAGCATTTT.

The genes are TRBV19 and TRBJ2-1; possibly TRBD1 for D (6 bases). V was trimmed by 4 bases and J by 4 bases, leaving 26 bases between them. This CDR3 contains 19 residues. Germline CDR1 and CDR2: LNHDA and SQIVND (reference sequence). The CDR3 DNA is TGTGCCAGTAGTAGCCGCCCTGAAACCGGGACACGGACTTACAATGAGCAGTTCTTC. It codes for CASSSRPETGTRTYNEQFF. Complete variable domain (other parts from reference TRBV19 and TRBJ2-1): DGGITQSPKYLFRKEGQNVTLSCEQNLNHDAMYWYRQDPGQGLRLIYYSQIVNDFQKGDIAEGYSVSREKKESFPLTVTSAQKNPTAFYLCASSSRPETGTRTYNEQFFGPGTRLTVL.

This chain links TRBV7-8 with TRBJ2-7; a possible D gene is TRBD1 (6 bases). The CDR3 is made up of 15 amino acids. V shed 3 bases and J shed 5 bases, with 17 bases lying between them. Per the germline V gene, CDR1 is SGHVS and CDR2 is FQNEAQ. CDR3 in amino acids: CASSFRGGAGDEQYF. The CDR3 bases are TGTGCCAGCAGCTTTAGAGGTGGGGCAGGGGACGAGCAGTACTTC.

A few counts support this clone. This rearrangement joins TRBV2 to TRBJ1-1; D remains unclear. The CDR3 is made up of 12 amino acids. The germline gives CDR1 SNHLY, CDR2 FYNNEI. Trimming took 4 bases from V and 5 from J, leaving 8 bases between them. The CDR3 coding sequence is TGTGCCAGCAGTGGCATGAGTACTGAAGCTTTCTTT. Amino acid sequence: CASSGMSTEAFF.

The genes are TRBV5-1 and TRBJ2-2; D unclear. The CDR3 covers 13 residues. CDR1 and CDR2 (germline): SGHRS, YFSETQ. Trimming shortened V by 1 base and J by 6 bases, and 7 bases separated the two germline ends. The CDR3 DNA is TGCGCCAGCAGCTTGTCGGAGTCCGGGGAGCTGTTTTTT. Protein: CASSLSESGELFF. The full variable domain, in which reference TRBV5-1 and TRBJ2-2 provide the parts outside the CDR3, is KAGVTQTPRYLIKTRGQQVTLSCSPISGHRSVSWYQQTPGQGLQFLFEYFSETQRNKGNFPGRFSGRQFSNSRSEMNVSTLELGDSALYLCASSLSESGELFFGEGSRLTVL.

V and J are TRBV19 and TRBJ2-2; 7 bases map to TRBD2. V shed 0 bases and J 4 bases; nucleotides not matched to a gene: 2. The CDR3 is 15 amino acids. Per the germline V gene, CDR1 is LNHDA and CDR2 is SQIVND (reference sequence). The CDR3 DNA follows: TGTGCCAGTAGTATAGATCTAGCGGTCACCGGGGAGCTGTTTTTT. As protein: CASSIDLAVTGELFF.

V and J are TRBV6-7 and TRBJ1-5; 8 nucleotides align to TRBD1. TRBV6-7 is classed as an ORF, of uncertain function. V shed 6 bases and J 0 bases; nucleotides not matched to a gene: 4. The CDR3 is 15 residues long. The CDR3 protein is CASRRTGNSNQPQHF. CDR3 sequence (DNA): TGTGCCAGCAGACGGACAGGGAATAGCAATCAGCCCCAGCATTTT.

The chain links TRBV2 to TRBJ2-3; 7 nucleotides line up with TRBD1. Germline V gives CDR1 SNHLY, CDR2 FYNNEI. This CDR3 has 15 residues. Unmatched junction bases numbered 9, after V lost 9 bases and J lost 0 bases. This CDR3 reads CASRTGAHSTDTQYF. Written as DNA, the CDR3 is TGTGCCAGTAGAACAGGGGCACATAGCACAGATACGCAGTATTTT. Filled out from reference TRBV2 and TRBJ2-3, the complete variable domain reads EPEVTQTPSHQVTQMGQEVILRCVPISNHLYFYWYRQILGQKVEFLVSFYNNEISEKSEIFDDQFSVERPDGSNFTLKIRSTKLEDSAMYFCASRTGAHSTDTQYFGPGTRLTVL.

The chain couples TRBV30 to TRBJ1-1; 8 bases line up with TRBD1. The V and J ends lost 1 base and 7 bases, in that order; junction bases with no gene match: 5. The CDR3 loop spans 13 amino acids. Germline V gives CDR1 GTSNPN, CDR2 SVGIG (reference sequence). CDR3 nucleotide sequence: TGTGCCTGGAGTGCAGGACAGGGAGGTGAAGCTTTCTTT. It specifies CAWSAGQGGEAFF.

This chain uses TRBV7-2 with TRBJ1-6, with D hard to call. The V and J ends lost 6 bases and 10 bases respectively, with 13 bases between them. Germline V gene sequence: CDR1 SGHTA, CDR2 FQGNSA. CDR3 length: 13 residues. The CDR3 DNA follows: TGTGCCAGCAGTCAAGATGGGTTATCACCCCTCCACTTT. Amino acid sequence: CASSQDGLSPLHF.